This T cell receptor (beta chain) was identified during a study of T cell repertoires and HLA-DP antigens. With respect to this clone: The antigen is not known.

The data were produced by immunoSEQ multiplex PCR, yet TCRdb's version contains in-frame clones alone and is incomplete. The table shows over 100,000 clones, with 80% to 95% occurring only once. The CDR3 sequence is 16 residues long. Trimming pared 6 bases from V and 0 bases from J, leaving 15 bases between. CDR1 and CDR2 (germline): MDHEN, SYDVKM. Sequencing was carried out using CD4+ T cells from PBMCs. This TCR was recovered from a woman aged 18-29 years in good health and CMV-seronegative. This chain links TRBV28 with TRBJ1-3, with a weak D call TRBD1 (5 bases). For the CDR3, the DNA is TGTGCCAGCAGCCCTTGGGGACTAAGCTCTGGAAACACCATATATTTT. Protein sequence: CASSPWGLSSGNTIYF.